The next 16 T cell receptor beta chains were all read from a single sample in a study of beta chain features in type 1 diabetes. Expressed TCRB transcripts were sequenced, since all the RNA that had been isolated was reverse transcribed. Generated by immunoSEQ multiplex PCR, the TCRdb table keeps only in-frame clones and is missing some. The top ten clones hold under 4.5% of a sample with about 240,000 clones, about 26% of them seen once. The specimen sequenced was central memory CD4+ T cells from blood. These receptors originate from a man younger than 45 in good health.

The chain uses TRBV27 and TRBJ2-1; 14 positions agree with TRBD2. The CDR3 has 16 residues. V was pared by 5 bases and J by 7 bases, with 7 bases of the junction left unmatched. Germline CDR1 reads MNHEY; CDR2 reads SMNVEV (reference sequence). The chain's CDR3 is CASSRTSGRSSNEQFF. The CDR3 DNA reads as TGTGCCAGCAGTAGGACTAGCGGGAGGTCATCGAATGAGCAGTTCTTC.

The V and J genes are TRBV2 and TRBJ1-5; no firm D call. V was pared by 7 bases and J by 2 bases, with 12 bases between. Germline CDR1 is SNHLY and CDR2 is FYNNEI. This CDR3 comprises 14 residues. The CDR3: CASTAYPGNQPQHF. DNA for the CDR3: TGTGCCAGCACGGCCTACCCGGGCAATCAGCCCCAGCATTTT.

This clone came up many times. The chain is built from TRBV2 and TRBJ2-3; maybe TRBD2 (7 bases). There are 15 residues in the CDR3. Germline V gene lookup returns CDR1 SNHLY and CDR2 FYNNEI. Trimming took off 7 bases at V and 2 bases at J, with 16 bases between the two ends. DNA for the CDR3: TGTGCCAGCAAATTTCGGGGGGCCTCCACAGATACGCAGTATTTT. It yields the protein CASKFRGASTDTQYF. Filled out from reference TRBV2 and TRBJ2-3, the complete variable domain reads EPEVTQTPSHQVTQMGQEVILRCVPISNHLYFYWYRQILGQKVEFLVSFYNNEISEKSEIFDDQFSVERPDGSNFTLKIRSTKLEDSAMYFCASKFRGASTDTQYFGPGTRLTVL.

This clone appeared a few times. The chain joins TRBV21-1 to TRBJ2-4; the D segment call TRBD2 is taken from the table without a DNA check. TRBV21-1 is marked as a pseudogene. The CDR3 is 19 amino acids. DNA of the CDR3: TGTGCCAGCAGCAAAAAAGCTGACCTAGGCCCTTTAGCCAAAAACATTCAGTACTTC. It codes for CASSKKADLGPLAKNIQYF.

The chain uses TRBV15 and TRBJ2-6, with D unclear. Trimming left V 7 bases short and J 0 bases short, with 7 bases between. Per the germline V gene, CDR1 is LNHNV and CDR2 is YYDKDF (reference sequence). The CDR3 totals 14 residues. CDR3 loop: CATTGFSGANVLTF. The CDR3 DNA sequence: TGTGCCACCACAGGATTCTCTGGGGCCAACGTCCTGACTTTC.

The chain uses TRBV7-9 and TRBJ2-3, with D tentatively TRBD2 (5 bases). Trimming took 8 bases from V and 2 from J, leaving 11 bases between them. CDR3 length: 13 residues. Germline V CDR1 and CDR2: SEHNR, FQNEAQ (reference sequence). The CDR3: CASDQEATDTQYF. CDR3 coding DNA: TGTGCCAGCGATCAGGAGGCCACAGATACGCAGTATTTT.

V and J are TRBV5-1 and TRBJ1-1, with D possibly TRBD1 on 5 matching bases. CDR1 is SGHRS and CDR2 is YFSETQ in the germline V gene. This CDR3 has 15 residues. The V and J ends lost 1 base and 4 bases respectively, with 14 bases between them. The chain's CDR3 is CASSLQGRRGTEAFF. In nucleotides, the CDR3 is TGCGCCAGCAGCTTGCAGGGACGGAGGGGCACTGAAGCTTTCTTT.

Points on this clone: Other DNA sequences within the sample encode an identical CDR3. The chain combines TRBV2 with TRBJ2-7; D not certain. Trimming took off 11 bases at V and 1 base at J, with 9 bases between the two ends. Germline-derived CDR1 and CDR2 are SNHLY and FYNNEI. This CDR3 region has 11 residues. CDR3 nucleotide sequence: TGTGCCTCCAGCTTTTCCTACGAGCAGTACTTC. Its protein is CASSFSYEQYF. Based on the CDR3 plus reference TRBV2 and TRBJ2-7, the full variable domain is EPEVTQTPSHQVTQMGQEVILRCVPISNHLYFYWYRQILGQKVEFLVSFYNNEISEKSEIFDDQFSVERPDGSNFTLKIRSTKLEDSAMYFCASSFSYEQYFGPGTRLTVT.

This clone was seen a single time. The chain links TRBV5-1 to TRBJ2-7; 7 nucleotides align to TRBD1. The CDR3 length is 14 residues. In germline, CDR1 is SGHRS, CDR2 YFSETQ. The V and J ends lost 4 bases and 3 bases, in that order; junction bases with no gene match: 7. DNA of the CDR3: TGCGCCAGCAGCGAGAGGACAGGAGACTACGAGCAGTACTTC. Protein sequence: CASSERTGDYEQYF.

V is TRBV7-2 and J is TRBJ1-2; D remains unclear. Trimming removed 1 base from V and 7 bases from J, with 13 bases in between. This CDR3 region has 14 residues. The germline V gene has CDR1 SGHTA and CDR2 FQGNSA. CDR3 protein: CASSLDGRLGGYTF. As DNA, the CDR3 is TGTGCCAGCAGCTTAGACGGCCGGCTGGGTGGCTACACCTTC.

This clone has more than one count but fewer than ten. This chain connects TRBV9 to TRBJ1-6; tentatively, D is TRBD1 (6 bases). V lost 1 base and J 6 bases, leaving 8 bases between the germline ends. Germline CDR1 and CDR2: SGDLS and YYNGEE. The length of the CDR3 is 14 residues. CDR3 amino acids: CASSVLDSNSPLHF. CDR3 in DNA: TGTGCCAGCAGCGTACTGGACAGTAATTCACCCCTCCACTTT.

V usage is TRBV4-1 and J usage is TRBJ2-1, with 15 bases matching TRBD2. Germline CDR1 MGHRA, CDR2 YSYEKL. The CDR3 covers 16 residues. After removal of 5 bases from V and 6 bases from J, the junction contained 5 bases not matched to a gene. This CDR3 is CASSLGLAGGANEQFF. The CDR3 DNA reads as TGCGCCAGCAGCTTGGGACTAGCGGGAGGTGCCAATGAGCAGTTCTTC.

On this clone: The identical CDR3 is also encoded by other nucleotide sequences in the sample. The chain uses TRBV7-9 and TRBJ2-6; D unclear. The CDR3 loop spans 15 amino acids. Germline CDR1 is SEHNR and CDR2 is FQNEAQ (reference sequence). V lost 10 bases and J 0 bases, leaving 13 bases between the germline ends. CDR3 sequence reads: CATERPRSGANVLTF. For the CDR3, the DNA is TGTGCCACGGAGAGGCCCCGCTCTGGGGCCAACGTCCTGACTTTC.

V is TRBV28 and J is TRBJ2-3; 13 bases are a match to TRBD2. Germline values: CDR1 MDHEN, CDR2 SYDVKM. Trimming at V came to 5 bases and at J to 4 bases, leaving 6 bases not matched to a gene. The CDR3 is made up of 16 amino acids. CDR3: CASSPTSGRAADTQYF. CDR3 DNA sequence: TGTGCCAGCAGTCCCACTAGCGGGAGGGCCGCAGATACGCAGTATTTT.

Details on this clone: The sample contains more than one DNA sequence encoding this CDR3. This chain connects TRBV2 to TRBJ2-3, with 8 nucleotides matching TRBD1. V dropped 6 bases and J dropped 0; count of bases not matched to a gene: 5. The CDR3 has 15 residues. Germline assignment: CDR1 SNHLY and CDR2 FYNNEI. The CDR3 reads CASSLTGASTDTQYF. CDR3 coding DNA: TGTGCCAGCAGCCTGACAGGGGCTAGCACAGATACGCAGTATTTT.

This chain uses TRBV29-1 with TRBJ1-5, with 8 positions matching TRBD1. V shed 5 bases, J shed 3 bases, and the junction held 6 bases outside the gene matches. Germline values: CDR1 SQVTM, CDR2 ANQGSEA. This CDR3 is built from 14 residues. The CDR3 DNA sequence: TGCAGCGTTTCGACAGGGGCCATCAATCAGCCCCAGCATTTT. Its protein product is CSVSTGAINQPQHF.